This TCR beta chain came from a study of T-cell reconstitution after alpha-beta-depleted transplantation in children. CDR1 is LGHDT, CDR2 YNNKEL, per germline (reference sequence). CDR3 length equals 15 residues. After removal of 0 bases from V and 3 bases from J, the junction contained 5 bases not matched to a gene. Preparation of the TCRbeta library used unique molecular identifiers. One entry per CDR3 protein results from TCRdb running MiXCR on the PCR reads. Found here are 450,000 to 700,000 distinct CDR3 sequences, 25% to 30% of them singletons; the top ten hold 30% to 40%. This clonotype showed up just a few times.

The chain joins TRBV3-1 to TRBJ2-7; TRBD1 aligns across 7 bases. The sequence derives from a boy in the first two years of life with Wiskott-Aldrich syndrome, due to receive a stem cell transplant. The starting material was PBMCs, obtained before TCRalphabeta/CD19-depleted stem cell transplant. The CDR3, as DNA: TGTGCCAGCAGCCAAGAGACAGGGTTGAACTACGAGCAGTACTTC. Encoded protein: CASSQETGLNYEQYF.